This T cell receptor (beta chain) was identified in a study of T-cell reconstitution after alpha-beta-depleted transplantation in children. Findings and limits, study-wide: T-cell counts and diversity were attributed mostly to newly produced T cells one year after transplant. Some patients owed their high day-60 TCRbeta diversity to surviving recipient T cells and thymic progenitors. Reports say that about two months after transplant, the alpha-beta T cells came out of several hundred graft clones that had expanded.

Researchers prepared the TCRbeta library using unique molecular identifiers, the study reports. TCRdb reanalysed the PCR reads using MiXCR and keeps one entry per CDR3 protein. This table holds 300,000 or so distinct CDR3 sequences, 23% found once. V lost 1 base and J lost 1; bases outside the gene matches: 8. The CDR3 covers 17 residues. Per the germline V gene, CDR1 is PRHDT and CDR2 is FYEKMQ (reference sequence). This clonotype has just a few counts. As yet, its antigen is unknown. This clonotype was sampled from a male patient between 5 and 17 years old who had a stem cell transplant for acute lymphoblastic leukemia, so the T cells may come from the graft donor. The chain is built from TRBV13 and TRBJ2-3; 7 positions match TRBD2. Sequencing was performed on PBMCs, mostly from graft donor cells, taken 180 days after TCRalphabeta/CD19-depleted stem cell transplant. The CDR3 reads CASSLAREPLGTDTQYF. The DNA for the CDR3 is TGTGCCAGCAGCTTAGCGCGGGAGCCACTGGGCACAGATACGCAGTATTTT. Looking up the rest from reference TRBV13 and TRBJ2-3 gives the full variable domain: AAGVIQSPRHLIKEKRETATLKCYPIPRHDTVYWYQQGPGQDPQFLISFYEKMQSDKGSIPDRFSAQQFSDYHSELNMSSLELGDSALYFCASSLAREPLGTDTQYFGPGTRLTVL.